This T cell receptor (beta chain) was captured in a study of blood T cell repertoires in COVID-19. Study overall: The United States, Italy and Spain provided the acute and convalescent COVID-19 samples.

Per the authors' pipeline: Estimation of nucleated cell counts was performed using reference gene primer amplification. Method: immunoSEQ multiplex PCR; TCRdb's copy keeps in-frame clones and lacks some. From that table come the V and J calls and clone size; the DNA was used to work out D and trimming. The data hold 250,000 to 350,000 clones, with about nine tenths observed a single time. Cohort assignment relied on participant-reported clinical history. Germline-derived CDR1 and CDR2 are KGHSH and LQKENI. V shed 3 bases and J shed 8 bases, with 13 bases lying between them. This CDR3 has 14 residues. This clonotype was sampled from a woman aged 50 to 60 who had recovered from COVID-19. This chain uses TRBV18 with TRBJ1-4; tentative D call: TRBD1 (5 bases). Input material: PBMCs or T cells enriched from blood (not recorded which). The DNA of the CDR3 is TGTGCCAGCTCACCCCAGGGACTTCGAGAAAAACTGTTTTTT. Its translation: CASSPQGLREKLFF. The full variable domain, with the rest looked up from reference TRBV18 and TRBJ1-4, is NAGVMQNPRHLVRRRGQEARLRCSPMKGHSHVYWYRQLPEEGLKFMVYLQKENIIDESGMPKERFSAEFPKEGPSILRIQQVVRGDSAAYFCASSPQGLREKLFFGSGTQLSVL.